This T cell receptor (beta chain) was documented in a study of OX40 agonist ivuxolimab in advanced cancers. Study conclusions and caveats: At doses 0.1 to 3.0 mg/kg, CD4+ and CD8+ clones expanded.

V lost 0 bases and J lost 7, with 13 bases in between. Germline assignment: CDR1 LNHNV and CDR2 YYDKDF (reference sequence). The CDR3 has 15 amino acids. Notes on this clone: The antigen is unknown.

Only in-frame clones appear in the TCRdb table, and some are missing; sequencing was by immunoSEQ multiplex PCR. The sample holds 55,000 to 65,000 clones; 70% to 90% are singletons and the top ten take under 0.4%. This chain links TRBV15 with TRBJ1-5; D perhaps matches TRBD1 (5 bases). The receptor was isolated from an adult with an advanced solid tumor such as melanoma, head and neck, liver or kidney cancer. The sequenced sample was CD4+ or CD8+ T cells sorted from blood, obtained in a trial of the OX40 agonist ivuxolimab. CDR3 DNA sequence: TGTGCCACCAGCAGAGATCATAGGGCAGGGCAGCCCCAGCATTTT. Encoded protein: CATSRDHRAGQPQHF. Drawing the rest from reference TRBV15 and TRBJ1-5, the complete variable domain is DAMVIQNPRYQVTQFGKPVTLSCSQTLNHNVMYWYQQKSSQAPKLLFHYYDKDFNNEADTPDNFQSRRPNTSFCFLDIRSPGLGDTAMYLCATSRDHRAGQPQHFGDGTRLSIL.